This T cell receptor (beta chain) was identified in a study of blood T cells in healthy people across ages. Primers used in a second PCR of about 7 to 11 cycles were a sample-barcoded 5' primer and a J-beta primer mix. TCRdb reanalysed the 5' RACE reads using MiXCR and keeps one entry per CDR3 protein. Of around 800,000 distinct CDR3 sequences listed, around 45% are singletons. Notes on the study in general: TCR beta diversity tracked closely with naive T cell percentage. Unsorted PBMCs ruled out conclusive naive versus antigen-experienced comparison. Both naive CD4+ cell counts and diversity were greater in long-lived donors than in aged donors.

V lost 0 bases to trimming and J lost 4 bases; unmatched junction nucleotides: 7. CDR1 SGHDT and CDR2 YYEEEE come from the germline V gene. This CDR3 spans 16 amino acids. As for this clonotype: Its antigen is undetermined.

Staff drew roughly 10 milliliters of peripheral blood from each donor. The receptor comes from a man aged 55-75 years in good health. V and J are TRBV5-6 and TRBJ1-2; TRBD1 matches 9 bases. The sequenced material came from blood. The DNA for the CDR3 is TGTGCCAGCAGCTTGGGGACAGGGGCTACTCCCTATGGCTACACCTTC. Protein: CASSLGTGATPYGYTF. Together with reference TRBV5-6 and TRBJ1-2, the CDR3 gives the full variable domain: DAGVTQSPTHLIKTRGQQVTLRCSPKSGHDTVSWYQQALGQGPQFIFQYYEEEERQRGNFPDRFSGHQFPNYSSELNVNALLLGDSALYLCASSLGTGATPYGYTFGSGTRLTVV.